A single sample gave rise to the 23 T cell receptor beta chains below, sequenced in a study of blood T cell repertoires in COVID-19. Profiled with immunoSEQ multiplex PCR; TCRdb holds only in-frame clones, not every one. The sample has roughly 180,000 clones; 94% are singletons. What was sequenced was peripheral blood. The receptors were gathered from a man under 40 with COVID-19, enrolled during active disease.

This clone was found a few times. The V call is TRBV7-6, the J call TRBJ1-5; TRBD1 agrees at 9 bases. This CDR3 comprises 17 residues. V gave up 5 bases and J gave up 0 bases; unmatched junction bases: 8. From germline, CDR1 is SGHVS and CDR2 FNYEAQ. CDR3 in amino acids: CASSPETGGFSNQPQHF. CDR3 DNA sequence: TGTGCCAGCAGCCCCGAGACAGGGGGATTTAGCAATCAGCCCCAGCATTTT.

The V and J genes are TRBV28 and TRBJ1-1; possibly TRBD1 for D (6 bases). The CDR3 runs to 14 residues. In germline, CDR1 is MDHEN, CDR2 SYDVKM. Between the trimmed V and J ends, which lost 5 bases and 1 base, there was a span of 11 bases. CDR3 sequence reads: CASSLGAPNTEAFF. The CDR3 coding sequence is TGTGCCAGCAGTCTGGGGGCCCCGAACACTGAAGCTTTCTTT.

The V gene is TRBV11-2, the J gene TRBJ1-3; D might be TRBD1 (5 bases). Deletions cut 8 bases from V and 2 bases from J, with 10 bases between. CDR3 size: 13 residues. Germline assignment: CDR1 SGHAT and CDR2 FQNNGV. The CDR3 loop reads CASHLGPGNTIYF. Here the CDR3 DNA reads TGTGCCAGCCACCTGGGGCCTGGAAACACCATATATTTT.

The chain joins TRBV7-9 to TRBJ1-1, with D tentatively TRBD1 (6 bases). Looked up from germline, CDR1 is SEHNR and CDR2 is FQNEAQ (reference sequence). Trimming took 1 base from V and 7 from J, leaving 10 bases between them. The CDR3 consists of 13 residues. CDR3 sequence (DNA): TGTGCCAGCAGCTTAGACAGGGTCGGTGAAGCTTTCTTT. Protein: CASSLDRVGEAFF. Based on the CDR3 plus reference TRBV7-9 and TRBJ1-1, the full variable domain is DTGVSQNPRHKITKRGQNVTFRCDPISEHNRLYWYRQTLGQGPEFLTYFQNEAQLEKSRLLSDRFSAERPKGSFSTLEIQRTEQGDSAMYLCASSLDRVGEAFFGQGTRLTVV.

The table lists this clone with a count of one. The chain joins TRBV7-6 to TRBJ2-7, with 7 bases identical to TRBD2. CDR3 length equals 18 residues. V lost 2 bases and J lost 0; bases outside the gene matches: 13. Per the germline V gene, CDR1 is SGHVS and CDR2 is FNYEAQ. The DNA for the CDR3 is TGTGCCAGCAGCTTAAACCCATCCCAGCGGGGATTCTCCTACGAGCAGTACTTC. As protein: CASSLNPSQRGFSYEQYF. The whole variable domain, filled in from reference TRBV7-6 and TRBJ2-7, reads GAGVSQSPRYKVTKRGQDVALRCDPISGHVSLYWYRQALGQGPEFLTYFNYEAQQDKSGLPNDRFSAERPEGSISTLTIQRTEQRDSAMYRCASSLNPSQRGFSYEQYFGPGTRLTVT.

In nucleotides, the CDR3 is TGCAGCGGGGCGACAGCCTGGGGTCAGCCCCAGCATTTT. Its translation is CSGATAWGQPQHF. The chain carries TRBV29-1 and TRBJ1-5; maybe TRBD1 (5 bases). Germline V lookup: CDR1 SQVTM, CDR2 ANQGSEA. The CDR3 extends over 13 amino acids. V was trimmed by 7 bases and J by 6 bases, leaving 16 bases between them.

The chain is built from TRBV6-5 and TRBJ1-5, with 7 bases fitting TRBD1. J lost 4 bases, V lost 0 bases, and 3 bases had no gene match. Germline V CDR1 and CDR2: MNHEY, SVGAGI. The CDR3 is 15 residues long. The DNA of the CDR3 is TGTGCCAGCAGTTACTCGGGGACAGTAAATCAGCCCCAGCATTTT. It yields the protein CASSYSGTVNQPQHF.

This clone was seen a single time. The chain carries TRBV19 and TRBJ2-5; 12 bases agree with TRBD2. CDR1 and CDR2 (germline): LNHDA, SQIVND (reference sequence). J gave up 7 bases and V 1 base, and 4 bases lay outside the gene matches. This CDR3 is 15 amino acids long. The CDR3 loop reads CASSIGTSGVRTQYF. In DNA form, the CDR3 reads TGTGCCAGTAGTATAGGGACTAGCGGGGTGCGGACCCAGTACTTC.

This clone was detected only once. The chain couples TRBV7-5 to TRBJ2-3; the table gives TRBD2 as D, unverified against the DNA. TRBV7-5 is flagged as a pseudogene. The CDR3 is 15 residues long. The CDR3 loop is CVRSPREGLTYTQYF. The CDR3 DNA is TGTGTCAGAAGCCCAAGGGAGGGGCTTACCTATACGCAGTATTTT.

J is TRBJ2-7 and V is TRBV5-4, with D possibly TRBD1 on 5 matching bases. The V gene's germline CDR1 is SGHNT and CDR2 YYREEE (reference sequence). This CDR3 is 12 amino acids long. V was trimmed by 2 bases and J by 7 bases, leaving 10 bases between them. The CDR3 sequence is CASSFTKGEQYF. CDR3 DNA sequence: TGTGCCAGCAGCTTCACCAAGGGGGAGCAGTACTTC.

The rearrangement links TRBV6-7 to TRBJ2-5, with 8 bases matching TRBD2. Being an ORF, TRBV6-7 has a function that is uncertain. The V gene end was trimmed by 5 bases and the J gene end by 5 bases; junction bases not matched to a gene: 10. The CDR3 totals 15 residues. The chain's CDR3 is CASSTPRGGGETQYF. The CDR3 region has the DNA TGTGCCAGCAGTACCCCTCGGGGGGGAGGGGAGACCCAGTACTTC.

This chain links TRBV11-2 with TRBJ2-3; a weak D match, TRBD1 (6 bases). Per the germline V gene, CDR1 is SGHAT and CDR2 is FQNNGV. V lost 2 bases, J lost 2 bases, and 14 bases lay in between. The CDR3 runs to 16 residues. DNA for the CDR3: TGTGCCAGCAGCTTAAACACAGGGCGGGCCACAGATACGCAGTATTTT. The encoded protein is CASSLNTGRATDTQYF.

The rearrangement joins TRBV6-1 to TRBJ1-5; 9 nucleotides match TRBD1. CDR1 is MNHNS and CDR2 is SASEGT in the germline V gene. The CDR3 totals 16 residues. Unmatched junction bases numbered 6, after V lost 2 bases and J lost 4 bases. The CDR3 region is CASSENPTGGNQPQHF. DNA for the CDR3: TGTGCCAGCAGTGAAAATCCGACAGGGGGTAATCAGCCCCAGCATTTT.

The rearrangement links TRBV28 to TRBJ1-2, with 8 bases fitting TRBD1. The CDR3 has 12 amino acids. Germline V lookup: CDR1 MDHEN, CDR2 SYDVKM. Trimming at V came to 4 bases and at J to 6 bases, leaving 1 base not matched to a gene. CDR3 protein: CASSSGGNGYTF. Written as DNA, the CDR3 is TGTGCCAGCAGTTCAGGGGGCAATGGCTACACCTTC.

This chain uses TRBV6-5 with TRBJ1-5; D not resolved. The V end was cut by 4 bases, the J end by 6 bases, with 10 bases between. The CDR3 is made up of 13 amino acids. Germline-derived CDR1 and CDR2 are MNHEY and SVGAGI. CDR3 residues: CASSFRESQPQHF. CDR3 bases: TGTGCCAGCAGTTTCCGGGAAAGTCAGCCCCAGCATTTT.

The chain uses TRBV5-1 and TRBJ1-2, with 8 bases fitting TRBD1. Trimming at V came to 0 bases and at J to 8 bases, leaving 9 bases not matched to a gene. CDR1 is SGHRS, CDR2 YFSETQ, per germline. This CDR3 region has 15 residues. The CDR3 DNA is TGCGCCAGCAGCTTGGCCACCGGCGGGACAGGAGGCTACACCTTC. It yields the protein CASSLATGGTGGYTF.

The rearrangement links TRBV29-1 to TRBJ2-2, with 9 positions matching TRBD1. The germline V gene encodes CDR1 SQVTM and CDR2 ANQGSEA. V dropped 7 bases and J dropped 2; count of bases not matched to a gene: 8. The CDR3 covers 15 residues. The CDR3 sequence is CSAADRGYNTGELFF. The CDR3 region has the DNA TGCAGCGCCGCAGACAGGGGGTATAACACCGGGGAGCTGTTTTTT.

The chain is built from TRBV19 and TRBJ1-1; TRBD1 aligns across 7 bases. The CDR3 length is 14 residues. Germline V gives CDR1 LNHDA, CDR2 SQIVND (reference sequence). The V segment lost 7 bases and the J segment 5 bases; nucleotides outside the gene matches: 10. The DNA for the CDR3 is TGTGCCAGTACCCTTGGGGCAGGGGGGACTGAAGCTTTCTTT. It yields the protein CASTLGAGGTEAFF.

J is TRBJ2-7 and V is TRBV5-4; 7 bases map to TRBD1. V was pared by 4 bases and J by 5 bases, with 12 bases of the junction left unmatched. This CDR3 has 15 amino acids. The germline gives CDR1 SGHNT, CDR2 YYREEE (reference sequence). In DNA, the CDR3 is TGTGCCAGCAGCATTCCGGGACAGAAGGCCCACGAGCAGTACTTC. Its protein product is CASSIPGQKAHEQYF. Combining the CDR3 with reference TRBV5-4 and TRBJ2-7 gives the whole variable domain ETGVTQSPTHLIKTRGQQVTLRCSSQSGHNTVSWYQQALGQGPQFIFQYYREEENGRGNFPPRFSGLQFPNYSSELNVNALELDDSALYLCASSIPGQKAHEQYFGPGTRLTVT.

V is TRBV4-1 and J is TRBJ1-3, with 7 bases that match TRBD1. Germline loops: CDR1 MGHRA, CDR2 YSYEKL. Trimming took 0 bases from V and 2 from J; bases not matched to a gene: 7. The CDR3 contains 17 residues. The CDR3 region is CASSQEDRILTGNTIYF. The CDR3 nucleotides read TGCGCCAGCAGCCAAGAGGACAGGATTTTGACTGGAAACACCATATATTTT.

The chain recombines TRBV29-1 with TRBJ2-3; D unresolved. CDR1 and CDR2 (germline): SQVTM, ANQGSEA. The CDR3 is 12 residues long. V dropped 3 bases and J dropped 4 bases, with 8 bases sitting between them. The CDR3 loop reads CSVESGADTQYF. The DNA of the CDR3 is TGCAGCGTTGAGTCTGGAGCAGATACGCAGTATTTT.

This chain connects TRBV10-1 to TRBJ2-1; TRBD2 is a possible D gene (10 bases). The CDR3 consists of 19 residues. Germline CDR1 and CDR2: WNHNN and SYGVQD (reference sequence). Trimming cost V 8 bases and J 4 bases, with 30 bases left between them. CDR3 nucleotide sequence: TGCGCCAGCCCGGGAGGACAGGGGCTAGCGGGGGCCATATACAATGAGCAGTTCTTC. Residues: CASPGGQGLAGAIYNEQFF.

The chain links TRBV6-6 to TRBJ1-2, with 7 bases identical to TRBD1. CDR3 length: 17 amino acids. Germline trimming cut 5 bases from V and 6 bases from J; bases unmatched to any gene: 18. CDR1 is MNHNY, CDR2 SVGAGI, per germline (reference sequence). The CDR3 bases are TGTGCCAGCAGTCTCGATCAGGGGGATACTTTCTTGAATGGCTACACCTTC. Residues: CASSLDQGDTFLNGYTF.